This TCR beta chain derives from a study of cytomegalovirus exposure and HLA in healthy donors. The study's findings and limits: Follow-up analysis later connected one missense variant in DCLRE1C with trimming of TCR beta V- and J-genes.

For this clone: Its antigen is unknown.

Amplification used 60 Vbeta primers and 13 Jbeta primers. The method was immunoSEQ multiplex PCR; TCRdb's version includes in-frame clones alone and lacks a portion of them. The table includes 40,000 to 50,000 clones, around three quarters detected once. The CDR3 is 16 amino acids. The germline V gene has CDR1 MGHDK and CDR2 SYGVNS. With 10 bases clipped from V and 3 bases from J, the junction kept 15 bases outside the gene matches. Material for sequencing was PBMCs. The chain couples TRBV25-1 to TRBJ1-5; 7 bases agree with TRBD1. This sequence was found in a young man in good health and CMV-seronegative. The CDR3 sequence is CATYKPRDRANQPQHF. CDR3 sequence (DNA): TGTGCCACTTATAAACCCCGGGACAGAGCCAATCAGCCCCAGCATTTT. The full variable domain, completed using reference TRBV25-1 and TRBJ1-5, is EADIYQTPRYLVIGTGKKITLECSQTMGHDKMYWYQQDPGMELHLIHYSYGVNSTEKGDLSSESTVSRIRTEHFPLTLESARPSHTSQYLCATYKPRDRANQPQHFGDGTRLSIL.